The 8 T cell receptor beta chains given below trace back to one sample, sequenced in a study of tumor T cells in aggressive B-cell lymphoma. Clones were sequenced by immunoSEQ multiplex PCR, and TCRdb holds only the in-frame ones, with some missing. This sample has some 3,500 clones, with about 94% found just once. Material for sequencing was tumor tissue. Source of these receptors: an adult with diffuse large B cell lymphoma.

The V call is TRBV6-5, the J call TRBJ1-2; the D is unclear. With 0 bases removed from V and 8 bases from J, the gap between germline ends came to 13 bases. This CDR3 comprises 14 residues. Germline values: CDR1 MNHEY, CDR2 SVGAGI. Written as DNA, the CDR3 is TGTGCCAGCAGTTACTCTTTAGCGGAAGGGGGCTACACCTTC. The encoded protein is CASSYSLAEGGYTF.

The rearrangement uses TRBV6-1 and TRBJ2-7; 7 bases agree with TRBD1. With V trimmed by 3 bases and J by 3 bases, 8 bases remained unmatched. Per germline, CDR1 MNHNS and CDR2 SASEGT. The CDR3 covers 15 residues. CDR3 DNA: TGTGCCAGCAGTGAGGGTCAGGGGGTGATCTACGAGCAGTACTTC. Residues: CASSEGQGVIYEQYF.

This chain connects TRBV7-9 to TRBJ1-5; no clear D. The CDR3 loop spans 15 amino acids. The V end lost 1 base, the J end lost 0 bases, and 7 bases lay between the germline ends. Germline CDR1 and CDR2: SEHNR and FQNEAQ (reference sequence). CDR3 sequence: CASSLGSFSNQPQHF. CDR3 DNA sequence: TGTGCCAGCAGCTTAGGTTCGTTTAGCAATCAGCCCCAGCATTTT.

The chain combines TRBV15 with TRBJ2-2; TRBD2 might be the D (6 bases). V lost 0 bases to trimming and J lost 4 bases, with 9 bases between them. From germline, CDR1 is LNHNV and CDR2 YYDKDF (reference sequence). This CDR3 is 15 amino acids long. CDR3 protein: CATSRDAGRTGELFF. The CDR3 DNA follows: TGTGCCACCAGCAGAGACGCGGGACGCACCGGGGAGCTGTTTTTT.

V usage is TRBV11-2 and J usage is TRBJ2-5; maybe TRBD2 (5 bases). Trimming cost V 4 bases and J 5 bases, with 14 bases left between them. The CDR3 contains 14 residues. CDR1 and CDR2 (germline): SGHAT, FQNNGV. The CDR3 nucleotides are TGTGCCAGCAGCTCTCAAACGGGATGGGAGACCCAGTACTTC. It specifies CASSSQTGWETQYF.

The genes are TRBV15 and TRBJ1-1; 7 nucleotides line up with TRBD1. Looked up from germline, CDR1 is LNHNV and CDR2 is YYDKDF (reference sequence). CDR3 length equals 14 residues. V was clipped by 1 base and J by 6 bases; unmatched bases: 5. CDR3 loop: CATSRGDRVPEAFF. CDR3 nucleotides: TGTGCCACCAGCAGAGGAGACAGGGTACCTGAAGCTTTCTTT.

The gene calls are TRBV6-6 and TRBJ2-7; 9 positions match TRBD2. Germline-derived CDR1 and CDR2 are MNHNY and SVGAGI (reference sequence). V lost 6 bases to trimming and J lost 5 bases; unmatched junction nucleotides: 8. CDR3 length equals 14 residues. The CDR3 protein is CASRVAGVLDEQYF. In nucleotides, the CDR3 is TGTGCCAGCAGGGTAGCGGGAGTATTAGACGAGCAGTACTTC.

The chain combines TRBV30 with TRBJ1-3, with TRBD1 matching 7 bases. This CDR3 has 14 amino acids. Per germline, CDR1 GTSNPN and CDR2 SVGIG (reference sequence). With 0 bases clipped from V and 4 bases from J, the junction kept 3 bases outside the gene matches. This chain's CDR3 is CAWSVGQLGNTIYF. DNA for the CDR3: TGTGCCTGGAGTGTGGGACAGCTCGGAAACACCATATATTTT.